This T cell receptor beta chain was obtained from a study of blood T cells in healthy people across ages. A second PCR of about 7 to 11 cycles used a sample-barcoded 5' primer and a J-beta primer mix. All samples gave at least 2.5 million CDR3-containing paired-end reads. Each CDR3 protein gets one entry after TCRdb re-called the 5' RACE reads with MiXCR. The profile shows about 640,000 distinct CDR3 sequences, 25% to 35% of them singletons. Per sample, at least 6 micrograms of total RNA were extracted. Trimming pared 5 bases from V and 0 bases from J, leaving 14 bases between. CDR3 size: 15 residues. Germline lookup yields CDR1 MNHEY and CDR2 SVGEGT. This clonotype has a count of ten or more.

The rearrangement uses TRBV6-2 or TRBV6-3 and TRBJ2-7, with D tentatively TRBD2 (5 bases). This sequence was found in an elderly woman in good health. Sequenced: blood. In DNA form, the CDR3 reads TGTGCCAGCAGTCCCATCGGACTTTTCTCCTACGAGCAGTACTTC. The encoded protein is CASSPIGLFSYEQYF.